The TCR beta chain described here comes from a study of graft-versus-host responses after intestinal transplantation. Study-level results: Patients who carried graft-donor T cell macrochimerism also had high graft-versus-host to host-versus-graft clonal ratios in their allografts. Early post-transplant HvG declines showed an association with peak circulating GvH clone levels.

As to this clone: The antigen is not known.

Measured with immunoSEQ multiplex PCR; TCRdb has only the in-frame clones, and not every one. The table includes tens of thousands of clones, less than 95% detected once. Germline V gene lookup returns CDR1 GTSNPN and CDR2 SVGIG (reference sequence). This CDR3 has 12 amino acids. Trimming took 5 bases from V and 8 from J, leaving 15 bases between them. The source was unstimulated CD8+ T cells sorted from spleen or lymph node cells, collected before transplant. The TCR sequence derives from a human donor who was the organ donor for an intestinal transplant. The chain uses TRBV30 and TRBJ1-2; tentative D call: TRBD1 (5 bases). CDR3 DNA sequence: TGTGCCTGGGGCCCGACCAGGGAGGGCTACACCTTC. This gives the protein CAWGPTREGYTF.